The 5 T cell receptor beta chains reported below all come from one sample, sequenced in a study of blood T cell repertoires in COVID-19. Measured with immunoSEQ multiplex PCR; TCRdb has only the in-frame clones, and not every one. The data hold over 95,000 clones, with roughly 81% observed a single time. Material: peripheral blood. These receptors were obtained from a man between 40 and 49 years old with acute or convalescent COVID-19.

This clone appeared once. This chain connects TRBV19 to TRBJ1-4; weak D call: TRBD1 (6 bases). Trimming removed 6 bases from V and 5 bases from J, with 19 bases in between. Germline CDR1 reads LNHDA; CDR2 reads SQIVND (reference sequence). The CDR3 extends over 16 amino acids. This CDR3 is CASSSRQNRVNEKLFF. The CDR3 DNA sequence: TGTGCCAGTAGCTCCCGCCAGAACAGGGTGAATGAAAAACTGTTTTTT.

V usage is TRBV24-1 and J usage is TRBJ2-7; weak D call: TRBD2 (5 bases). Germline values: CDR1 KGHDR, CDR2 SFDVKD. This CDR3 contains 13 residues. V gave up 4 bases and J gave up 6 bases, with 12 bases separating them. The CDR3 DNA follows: TGTGCCACCAGTGACACTAGGCCTGGCGAGCAGTACTTC. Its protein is CATSDTRPGEQYF.

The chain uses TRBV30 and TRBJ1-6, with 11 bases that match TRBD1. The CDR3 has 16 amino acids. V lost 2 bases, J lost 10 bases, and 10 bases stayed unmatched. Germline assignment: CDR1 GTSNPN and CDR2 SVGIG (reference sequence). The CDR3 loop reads CAWSFQGTGGRSPLHF. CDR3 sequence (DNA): TGTGCCTGGAGTTTTCAGGGGACAGGGGGAAGGTCACCCCTCCACTTT.

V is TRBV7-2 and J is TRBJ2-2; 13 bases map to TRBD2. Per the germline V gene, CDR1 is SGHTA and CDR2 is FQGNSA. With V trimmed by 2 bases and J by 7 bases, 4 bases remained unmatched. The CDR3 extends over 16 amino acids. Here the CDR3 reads CASSLTSGGAIGELFF. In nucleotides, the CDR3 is TGTGCCAGCAGCTTAACTAGCGGGGGGGCCATCGGGGAGCTGTTTTTT.

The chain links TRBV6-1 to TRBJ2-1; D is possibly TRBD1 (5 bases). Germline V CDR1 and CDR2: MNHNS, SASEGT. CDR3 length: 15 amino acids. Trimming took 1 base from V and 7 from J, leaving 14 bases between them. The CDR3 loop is CASSEGTSKLNEQFF. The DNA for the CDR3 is TGTGCCAGCAGTGAAGGGACATCTAAGTTGAATGAGCAGTTCTTC.